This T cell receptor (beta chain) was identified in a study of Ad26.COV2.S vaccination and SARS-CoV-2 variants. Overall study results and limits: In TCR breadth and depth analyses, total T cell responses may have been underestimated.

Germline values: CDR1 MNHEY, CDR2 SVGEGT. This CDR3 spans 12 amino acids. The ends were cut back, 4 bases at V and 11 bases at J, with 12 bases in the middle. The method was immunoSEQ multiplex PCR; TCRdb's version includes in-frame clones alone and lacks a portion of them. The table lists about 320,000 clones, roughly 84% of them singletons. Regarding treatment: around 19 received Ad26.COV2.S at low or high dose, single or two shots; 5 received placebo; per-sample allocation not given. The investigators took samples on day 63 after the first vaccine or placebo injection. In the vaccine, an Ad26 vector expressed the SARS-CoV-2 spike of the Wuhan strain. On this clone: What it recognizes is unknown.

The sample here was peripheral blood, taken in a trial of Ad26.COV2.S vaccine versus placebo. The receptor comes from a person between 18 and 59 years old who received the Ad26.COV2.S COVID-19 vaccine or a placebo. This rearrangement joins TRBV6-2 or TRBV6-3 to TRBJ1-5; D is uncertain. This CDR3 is CASSSGFGTQHF. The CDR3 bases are TGTGCCAGCAGTTCCGGGTTCGGCACCCAGCATTTT.